This TCR beta chain was sequenced for a study of cytomegalovirus exposure and HLA in healthy donors (TCRdb year 2017). Describing the broader study: An earlier analysis of several hundred of the donors reported 276 Gb of sequence data and roughly 110 million unique TCR beta sequences from about 200 million T cells. An early release that covered some 630 HLA-typed donors contained approximately 300 gigabases of sequencing data and tens of millions of unique TCR sequences. Of the 300 to 450 genotyped donors, roughly 85% fell in the genetic ancestry cluster associated with self-reported Caucasian donors. The study was designed to test whether signatures of past pathogen exposure could be identified by cataloging public T cell receptors. The T cell repertoires of under 700 subjects were profiled by immunosequencing and related to cytomegalovirus serostatus. In addition to the first cohort of approximately 670 subjects, a separate validation cohort of 130 or so different subjects was used. To predict cytomegalovirus infection status, the study brought together high-throughput TCR immunosequencing, statistical association of individual TCRs with disease status, and machine learning. A later analysis re-analyzed previously published TCR beta repertoires from several hundred donors and added high-resolution HLA genotyping to study TCR occurrence patterns. Rather than using new phenotypic data, the later analysis identified candidate immune exposures from TCR beta sequences and from how often those sequences occurred across donors. To decide whether each TCR beta V gene segment behaved as functional or pseudogenic, an earlier analysis of over 500 of the donors relied on high-throughput TCR beta sequencing. Donor age, sex, ethnicity and CMV serostatus were collected together with the repertoire data. In a later genetic analysis, genome-wide SNP genotypes for 398 of the 666 donors were used, and that subset was treated as a discovery cohort. All discovery cohort repertoires had been generated using a single sequencing platform. Both class I and class II loci were covered by HLA typing, at four-digit resolution. Typing coverage varied by locus: roughly 629-640 donors for A, B, C, DRB1 and DQB1; approximately 560 for DQA1; about 570 for DPA1; approximately 470 for DPB1. Roughly 5 DR-DQ haplotypes were handled as single units for association and clustering, since linkage in the cohort was strong. On average, approximately 250,000 unique TCR beta nucleotide sequences were sequenced per donor among 350 to 400 genotyped donors of the cohort, with around 19% of those sequences being non-productive. Overall study outcomes, separate from this receptor: Correlated functional status among segregating V segments might be attributable to linkage disequilibrium, but an unknown experimental factor could not be ruled out. The cohort was sequenced for TCR beta chains only, and without alpha or paired-chain data the features that could be detected were limited. The study gave a list of 150 to 200 TCR beta chains associated with cytomegalovirus. For the cohort, immune exposure information was limited to CMV serostatus. A further reported finding was that TCR beta sequences accurately predicted the HLA-A and HLA-B alleles for most subjects in the first cohort. The authors suggested that the approach could potentially be extended to other disease states and immunological phenotypes. A later analysis found that HLA-associated TCR beta chains were more clonally expanded and had lower generation probabilities than equally common non-associated chains. In a later genetic analysis, a missense DCLRE1C variant was associated with V-gene and J-gene trimming of TCR beta chains, and the association was replicated in an independent cohort. Assigning TCR associations to individual alleles was difficult when HLA alleles, especially DR and DQ, strongly co-occurred. According to a later analysis, TCR association rates differed among HLA loci, with DRB1 alleles showing the most associated TCRs and HLA-C alleles showing the fewest. Because counts were too low, seventeen rarely observed V segments, including chromosome 9 orphons, were excluded from the earlier analysis of 587 of the donors. Most CMV-associated TCR beta chains appeared to be HLA-restricted in a later analysis, and the HLA associations seemed to be driven largely by CMV exposure. Several of the top co-occurrence clusters appeared to be linked to parvovirus B19, influenza, CMV and Epstein-Barr virus, according to a later analysis. The classifier was reported to diagnose cytomegalovirus status with high specificity and sensitivity in both the original and validation cohorts. Because some donors lacked HLA typing at each locus, the association tests relied only on the typed subset. A cluster of highly shared sequence variants was judged likely to represent a technical artifact of the sequencing pipeline. Across donors, most TCR sequences were observed very rarely, whereas some public TCRs were present in many individuals. A later genetic analysis reported fewer N-insertions in productive TCRs among donors in an Asian-associated ancestry cluster than the roughly 620-donor mean. Broadly in line with IMGT annotations, most TCR beta V segments showed up in productive rearrangements about 87% or about 30% of the time in an earlier analysis of several hundred of the donors. The 87-base-pair reads could not distinguish some IMGT-functional V segments, including TRBV6-2 and TRBV6-3, so those segments were excluded. At a false discovery rate of 0.05, a later analysis linked around 15,000 TCR beta sequences to specific HLA alleles. Sequencing depth was assumed to be roughly uniform across donors in the presence/absence analyses, though that assumption may not hold. Three of the identified cytomegalovirus-associated TCR beta chains were confirmed in vitro to be specific for cytomegalovirus antigens.

Germline trimming: 0 bases from V, 6 bases from J; junction bases outside gene matches: 7. CDR1 and CDR2 are drawn from the germline V gene (reference sequence): SGHNT, YYREEE. The cysteine opens and the phenylalanine closes a CDR3 of 16 amino acids. Of all the DNA, just the CDR3 is kept, 48 bases in frame from base 1. Concerning this clone: Which antigen it targets is not known.

The cohort comprised 550 to 700 healthy bone marrow donors. At the time of sampling, all cohort members were nominally healthy, though unrecorded immune exposures were likely present. The donor tested CMV seronegative, placing the donor among the 350 to 400 seronegative members of the cohort. Each donor provided a peripheral blood sample, and peripheral blood mononuclear cells were used for TCR beta sequencing. Genomic DNA extraction from the blood cell samples was performed with the Qiagen DNeasy Blood Extraction Kit. The method behind the library was the immunoSEQ multiplex PCR assay. The multiplex PCR relied on a mix of 60 forward primers for TCR Vbeta segments and 13 reverse primers for TCR Jbeta segments. The CDR3 region of rearranged TCR beta genes was amplified from genomic DNA by a multiplex PCR assay. The amplified TCR beta libraries were sequenced on the Illumina HiSeq System as 87-base-pair reads. As for how the authors treated the data: A later analysis tallied roughly 80 million unique TCR beta chains across the 666 repertoires, and about 10 million of those chains were shared by two or more donors. Raw reads were error-corrected and collapsed into unique sequences with a nearest-neighbor algorithm that merged closely related sequences to remove PCR and sequencing errors. To assign V, D and J gene segments, CDR3 sequences were aligned to IMGT reference sequences. For a sequence to be retained, a match of at least six nucleotides to both a V gene segment and a J gene segment was required. A rearrangement counted as productive if the CDR3 had no stop codons and remained in frame with V and J, and every other rearrangement counted as non-productive. CDR3 was defined according to IMGT convention as the region running from the second conserved V-encoded cysteine to the conserved J-encoded phenylalanine. Sequences without an unambiguous match to a single V gene segment were excluded from the earlier analysis of about 600 of the donors. An earlier analysis of several hundred of the donors called V segments functional above 56.7% productive rearrangements and segregating when the between-donor standard deviation exceeded 5%. A statistical classification framework was built for diagnosing cytomegalovirus status from the catalog of TCR beta chain sequences. A later analysis assigned V and J genes by comparing TCR nucleotide sequences with IMGT/GENE-DB human TR gene sequences. In a later analysis, CDR3 sequences and most-parsimonious VDJ recombination scenarios were assigned using the TCRdist pipeline. In a later analysis, every TCR beta chain was defined by the combination of its CDR3 amino acid sequence and its V-gene family, and reads without a unique V-gene family were dropped. To address suspected cross-contamination and a sequencing artifact, a later analysis removed around 600 highly shared, low-generation-probability nucleotide sequences. A later analysis calculated a clonal expansion index for each public chain from normalized within-repertoire ranks of inferred template counts. Generation probabilities in a later analysis came from a VDJ recombination model fitted to out-of-frame rearrangements, and those results were checked against IGoR. Hypergeometric tests were used in a later analysis to score TCR-TCR, TCR-HLA and TCR-CMV co-occurrence, with a repertoire-size bias correction applied to the TCR pairs. In a later analysis, false discovery rates were estimated by permuting HLA or CMV assignments 20 times. In a later analysis, co-occurring TCRs were grouped with DBSCAN, and TCRdist sequence similarity was added when clustering was performed within HLA-allele-positive subsets. For co-occurrence clustering, repertoires with fewer than 30,000 or more than 120,000 public chains were excluded, along with about five repertoires with anomalous nucleotide sharing. Drawn from immuneACCESS, this table holds only the in-frame rearrangements with V and J called that TCRdb kept. Clones are partly lost; checked studies trace under half to an unresolved V gene and leave the rest unexplained. That table is the source of V, J and clone size, and D and trimming were worked out from the DNA. This sample's listing comprises 85,000 to 110,000 clones. Less than 4% of the sample is taken by the ten largest.

Source material: PBMCs. Recombination connected TRBV5-4 to TRBJ2-7, with 12 bases in between that match TRBD2. The sequence came from a man aged 35-49 years in good health and CMV-seronegative. The encoded CDR3 is CASSLAGLAGGPEQYF. The sequenced DNA: TGTGCCAGCAGCTTGGCCGGGCTAGCGGGAGGGCCCGAGCAGTACTTC.